The rows below give T cell receptor beta chains drawn from one sample of a study of cytomegalovirus exposure and HLA in healthy donors. The repertoire was sequenced with immunoSEQ multiplex PCR; TCRdb's copy has only in-frame clones and lacks some. The sample has some 140,000 clones, 89% seen once; the top ten hold approximately 10%. The sequenced material came from PBMCs. These receptors came from a young woman in good health and CMV-seropositive. The conserved cysteine and the conserved F or W are not part of the CDR3 here. Fields, in order: J gene, V gene, D gene, clone size, CDR3 protein. The D gene is left open where the match is weak. Clone size is stated in some rows and not others, as once, few, many or a class when expanded.

j_gene: TRBJ2-5
v_gene: TRBV7-8
d_gene: TRBD2
abundance: .
CDR3aa: ASTLVIAGGETQY

j_gene: TRBJ2-3
v_gene: TRBV5-4
d_gene: .
abundance: .
CDR3aa: ASSLDTGSTDTQY

j_gene: TRBJ1-2
v_gene: TRBV30
d_gene: TRBD1
abundance: .
CDR3aa: AWSKPFSGQGSSLGYT

j_gene: TRBJ1-5
v_gene: TRBV19
d_gene: TRBD1
abundance: .
CDR3aa: ASSPSFDRDQPQH

j_gene: TRBJ2-3
v_gene: TRBV5-4
d_gene: TRBD1
abundance: once
CDR3aa: ASSTDRVTDTQY

j_gene: TRBJ2-1
v_gene: TRBV27
d_gene: TRBD2
abundance: .
CDR3aa: ASSPLAGGQDEQF

j_gene: TRBJ1-2
v_gene: TRBV11-2
d_gene: .
abundance: once
CDR3aa: ASSSDSYGYT

j_gene: TRBJ1-3
v_gene: TRBV27
d_gene: .
abundance: .
CDR3aa: ASSLTRGGSGNTIY

j_gene: TRBJ1-1
v_gene: TRBV6-5
d_gene: .
abundance: .
CDR3aa: ASSYDSMNTEAF

j_gene: TRBJ1-6
v_gene: TRBV30
d_gene: .
abundance: .
CDR3aa: ACPGASPNSPLH

j_gene: TRBJ2-2
v_gene: TRBV21-1
d_gene: .
abundance: .
CDR3aa: ASSKARDGNTGELF

j_gene: TRBJ1-2
v_gene: TRBV29-1
d_gene: .
abundance: .
CDR3aa: SVRRTLRDGYT

j_gene: TRBJ2-7
v_gene: TRBV7-9
d_gene: TRBD2
abundance: .
CDR3aa: ASSTPGLVAEQY

j_gene: TRBJ1-5
v_gene: TRBV4-1
d_gene: TRBD1
abundance: .
CDR3aa: ASSPPGQDSNQPQH

j_gene: TRBJ1-1
v_gene: TRBV18
d_gene: TRBD1
abundance: once
CDR3aa: ASSRDKGASNTEAF

j_gene: TRBJ2-3
v_gene: TRBV6-4
d_gene: .
abundance: .
CDR3aa: ASSGGTSDGTDTQY

j_gene: TRBJ2-7
v_gene: TRBV7-2
d_gene: TRBD2
abundance: once
CDR3aa: ASSYSGGLSYEQY

j_gene: TRBJ1-1
v_gene: TRBV14
d_gene: .
abundance: .
CDR3aa: ASSQGRGVGTEAF

j_gene: TRBJ1-1
v_gene: TRBV28
d_gene: .
abundance: .
CDR3aa: ASTPEHRVEAF

j_gene: TRBJ2-2
v_gene: TRBV30
d_gene: .
abundance: .
CDR3aa: AWRGDNRLANTGELF

j_gene: TRBJ1-1
v_gene: TRBV7-9
d_gene: .
abundance: .
CDR3aa: ASSLVGLNTEAF

j_gene: TRBJ2-4
v_gene: TRBV5-8
d_gene: .
abundance: .
CDR3aa: ASSLGLGGAGSKNIQY

j_gene: TRBJ1-5
v_gene: TRBV6-5
d_gene: .
abundance: .
CDR3aa: ASSYSGGNNQPQH

j_gene: TRBJ2-1
v_gene: TRBV15
d_gene: .
abundance: once
CDR3aa: ATSREWGGQRNEQF

j_gene: TRBJ2-1
v_gene: TRBV9
d_gene: TRBD2
abundance: .
CDR3aa: ASSVDPRLAGSYNEQF

j_gene: TRBJ2-1
v_gene: TRBV5-1
d_gene: TRBD1
abundance: .
CDR3aa: ASSLTGGYVDEQF

j_gene: TRBJ1-2
v_gene: TRBV7-9
d_gene: TRBD1
abundance: .
CDR3aa: ASSPQGDYGYT

j_gene: TRBJ1-1
v_gene: TRBV15
d_gene: TRBD1
abundance: .
CDR3aa: ATEFGDRGLFTEAF

j_gene: TRBJ1-1
v_gene: TRBV25-1
d_gene: .
abundance: .
CDR3aa: ASSESGVRGTEAF

j_gene: TRBJ2-5
v_gene: TRBV2
d_gene: .
abundance: once
CDR3aa: ASSATGRATQETQY

j_gene: TRBJ2-7
v_gene: TRBV4-2
d_gene: .
abundance: .
CDR3aa: ASSQDTGSDYEQY

j_gene: TRBJ1-2
v_gene: TRBV5-4
d_gene: .
abundance: .
CDR3aa: ASSLDISNYGYT

j_gene: TRBJ1-1
v_gene: TRBV7-2
d_gene: .
abundance: .
CDR3aa: ASSLEGFGNTEAF

j_gene: TRBJ2-1
v_gene: TRBV2
d_gene: TRBD1
abundance: .
CDR3aa: ATRTGALGDEQF

j_gene: TRBJ2-2
v_gene: TRBV7-9
d_gene: .
abundance: .
CDR3aa: ASSFGTTHTGELF

j_gene: TRBJ1-2
v_gene: TRBV2
d_gene: .
abundance: .
CDR3aa: ASSEKGFGGVNT

j_gene: TRBJ2-1
v_gene: TRBV19
d_gene: .
abundance: .
CDR3aa: ASTGSRTDYNEQF

j_gene: TRBJ2-3
v_gene: TRBV9
d_gene: .
abundance: .
CDR3aa: ASSPRPRGDTQY

j_gene: TRBJ2-7
v_gene: TRBV5-5
d_gene: .
abundance: .
CDR3aa: ASSLVGGSYEQY

j_gene: TRBJ2-2
v_gene: TRBV7-8
d_gene: TRBD2
abundance: .
CDR3aa: ASSFGTSGGLVGELF

j_gene: TRBJ2-7
v_gene: TRBV5-4
d_gene: .
abundance: .
CDR3aa: ASSPGWMNEQY

j_gene: TRBJ2-6
v_gene: TRBV2
d_gene: .
abundance: .
CDR3aa: ASSALRSSGANVLT

j_gene: TRBJ1-4
v_gene: TRBV30
d_gene: .
abundance: once
CDR3aa: AWGGATNEKLF

j_gene: TRBJ1-2
v_gene: TRBV11-2
d_gene: .
abundance: .
CDR3aa: ASSFGQGNGYT

j_gene: TRBJ1-2
v_gene: TRBV28
d_gene: .
abundance: .
CDR3aa: ASSSDTLGGARGGYT

j_gene: TRBJ2-1
v_gene: TRBV18
d_gene: .
abundance: .
CDR3aa: ASSPGSLVGGNEQF

j_gene: TRBJ1-1
v_gene: TRBV7-6
d_gene: .
abundance: .
CDR3aa: ASSLYPDRNTEAF

j_gene: TRBJ2-2
v_gene: TRBV28
d_gene: .
abundance: .
CDR3aa: ASSPGVAVTPGELF

j_gene: TRBJ1-2
v_gene: TRBV7-9
d_gene: TRBD1
abundance: .
CDR3aa: ASSLVGTGGNGYT

j_gene: TRBJ1-4
v_gene: TRBV2
d_gene: .
abundance: .
CDR3aa: ASRTPRGTNEKLF

j_gene: TRBJ2-2
v_gene: TRBV12-5
d_gene: TRBD2
abundance: .
CDR3aa: ASGFSLAGNTGELF

j_gene: TRBJ2-7
v_gene: TRBV28
d_gene: .
abundance: .
CDR3aa: ASSRPLPWEDEQY